The 27 T cell receptor beta chains presented below share a single source sample, sequenced in a study of T cells in Graves' hyperthyroidism and ophthalmopathy. Authors of the study amplified TCR beta CDR3 regions from RNA transcripts. HTBI primers drove first-round RT-PCR of the TCR CDR3. TCRdb passed the multiplex PCR reads through MiXCR, listing each CDR3 protein once. The profile shows more than 650,000 distinct CDR3 sequences, around 15% of them singletons. Sequencing was performed on blood. All receptors come from a woman aged 18 to 35 with Graves' hyperthyroidism.

V and J are TRBV15 and TRBJ2-1; D is unclear. CDR3 length equals 14 residues. Trimming took 3 bases from V and 7 from J, leaving 13 bases between them. Germline assignment: CDR1 LNHNV and CDR2 YYDKDF (reference sequence). The CDR3 sequence is CATSSFRKNNEQFF. The CDR3 bases are TGTGCCACCAGCAGTTTTCGCAAAAATAATGAGCAGTTCTTC.

This clonotype appeared a few times. The chain couples TRBV28 to TRBJ1-4; D is uncertain. CDR3 size: 14 residues. The germline V gene encodes CDR1 MDHEN and CDR2 SYDVKM. Trimming took 6 bases from V and 5 from J, leaving 13 bases between them. CDR3 residues: CASSGPGQNEKLFF. Here the CDR3 DNA reads TGTGCCAGCAGCGGTCCAGGCCAGAATGAAAAACTGTTTTTT.

This clonotype was found once. V is TRBV5-5 and J is TRBJ1-6, with 7 bases aligning to TRBD1. Per germline, CDR1 SGHKS and CDR2 YYEKEE (reference sequence). V shed 2 bases, J shed 10 bases, and the junction held 9 bases outside the gene matches. This CDR3 has 15 amino acids. The CDR3 coding sequence is TGTGCCAGCAGCTTAGTGACAGGGAGGGACTCACCCCTCCACTTT. Translating it yields CASSLVTGRDSPLHF.

This chain uses TRBV4-1 with TRBJ2-5; D possibly corresponds to TRBD1 (5 bases). V shed 1 base and J shed 1 base, with 10 bases lying between them. The length of the CDR3 is 15 residues. Germline assignment: CDR1 MGHRA and CDR2 YSYEKL. The CDR3 region is CASSQVQEPQETQYF. The CDR3 nucleotides are TGCGCCAGCAGCCAAGTACAGGAGCCCCAAGAGACCCAGTACTTC.

V is TRBV7-3 and J is TRBJ2-1; 9 positions match TRBD2. The CDR3 consists of 15 residues. In germline, CDR1 is SGHTA, CDR2 FQGTGA. V was clipped by 5 bases and J by 10 bases; unmatched bases: 12. The CDR3, as DNA: TGTGCCAGCAGCCCCGGACTAGCGACCAAGGAGGAGCAGTTCTTC. The encoded protein is CASSPGLATKEEQFF.

The table lists this clonotype with many counts. The rearrangement links TRBV7-2 to TRBJ2-1; D call uncertain. The CDR3 length is 13 residues. In germline, CDR1 is SGHTA, CDR2 FQGNSA. The V end was cut by 4 bases, the J end by 6 bases, with 10 bases between. The chain's CDR3 is CASSSRVGNEQFF. The CDR3 DNA reads TGTGCCAGCAGCTCAAGGGTAGGCAATGAGCAGTTCTTC.

This chain joins TRBV5-4 and TRBJ2-2, with 12 bases fitting TRBD2. Losses at the gene ends were 6 bases for V and 8 bases for J; bases not matched to a gene: 11. Per germline, CDR1 SGHNT and CDR2 YYREEE (reference sequence). The CDR3 length is 16 residues. CDR3 nucleotides: TGTGCCAGCACCTTTGGGCGACTAGCGGGAGATGGGGAGCTGTTTTTT. This encodes CASTFGRLAGDGELFF.

This clonotype occurred a few times. Mismatch with germline at one junction end may stem from a read error. The chain couples TRBV4-1 to TRBJ2-2; no clear D. CDR1 and CDR2 from the germline V gene are MGHRA and YSYEKL. The CDR3 loop spans 14 amino acids. CDR3 sequence (DNA): TGTGCCAGTAGTCAGGCCTTAAACACCGGGGAGCTGTTTTTT. The encoded protein is CASSQALNTGELFF.

The chain is built from TRBV9 and TRBJ2-7, with TRBD2 matching over 12 bases. Germline CDR1 and CDR2: SGDLS and YYNGEE. Trimming at V came to 1 base and at J to 6 bases, leaving 11 bases not matched to a gene. The CDR3 has 17 residues. This chain's CDR3 is CASSVLAGGLGVGEQYF. The DNA for the CDR3 is TGTGCCAGCAGCGTACTAGCGGGAGGGCTGGGAGTCGGCGAGCAGTACTTC.

The chain couples TRBV9 to TRBJ2-3, with 12 positions matching TRBD2. CDR1 and CDR2 (germline): SGDLS, YYNGEE. V shed 0 bases, J shed 1 base, and the junction held 3 bases outside the gene matches. The CDR3 has 17 residues. CDR3 coding DNA: TGTGCCAGCAGCGTAGGATCTAGCGGGAGGGGCACAGATACGCAGTATTTT. Residues: CASSVGSSGRGTDTQYF.

V usage is TRBV4-1 and J usage is TRBJ1-5; weak D call: TRBD1 (6 bases). V shed 3 bases and J shed 0 bases, with 15 bases lying between them. The V gene's germline CDR1 is MGHRA and CDR2 YSYEKL. The CDR3 spans 17 residues. CDR3 region: CASSQYGAGDSNQPQHF. The CDR3 bases are TGCGCCAGCAGCCAGTACGGAGCAGGGGATAGCAATCAGCCCCAGCATTTT.

This clonotype was observed at least ten times. The rearrangement links TRBV13 to TRBJ1-1; unclear D gene. Per the germline V gene, CDR1 is PRHDT and CDR2 is FYEKMQ (reference sequence). The length of the CDR3 is 14 residues. Trimming took 2 bases from V and 2 from J, leaving 9 bases between them. The CDR3 DNA is TGTGCCAGCAGCTTACTTGACTTTAACACTGAAGCTTTCTTT. As protein: CASSLLDFNTEAFF.

This clonotype has a single count. The chain combines TRBV20-1 with TRBJ1-1; TRBD1 matches 7 bases. CDR1 and CDR2 (germline): DFQATT, SNEGSKA (reference sequence). This CDR3 region has 15 residues. Trimming removed 3 bases from V and 1 base from J; junction bases left unmatched: 8. CDR3 sequence reads: CSARGRGGPNTEAFF. CDR3 nucleotides: TGCAGTGCTAGGGGCAGGGGGGGACCGAACACTGAAGCTTTCTTT.

This clonotype was seen more than once but under ten times. The chain is built from TRBV19 and TRBJ1-1; 8 bases agree with TRBD1. This CDR3 is 15 amino acids long. Losses at the gene ends were 6 bases for V and 0 bases for J; bases not matched to a gene: 6. Germline lookup yields CDR1 LNHDA and CDR2 SQIVND (reference sequence). CDR3 in amino acids: CASSRRDRMNTEAFF. DNA for the CDR3: TGTGCCAGTAGCCGCCGGGACAGGATGAACACTGAAGCTTTCTTT.

This clonotype turned up a few times. Because the CDR3 is missing its conserved closing phenylalanine or tryptophan, this is likely a read error. The CDR3 DNA reads TGTGCCAGCGCCTCGAGCTCCTACAATGAGCAGTTCCTC. This translates into CASASSSYNEQFL. The genes are TRBV7-9 and TRBJ2-1; D not resolved. Trimming removed 8 bases from V and 0 bases from J, with 8 bases in between. The CDR3 is 13 amino acids. The V gene's germline CDR1 is SEHNR and CDR2 FQNEAQ (reference sequence).

There are many counts of this clonotype. This chain connects TRBV12-3 or TRBV12-4 to TRBJ2-7; 8 bases line up with TRBD1. The CDR3 extends over 12 amino acids. V gave up 6 bases and J gave up 5 bases; unmatched junction bases: 3. As DNA, the CDR3 is TGTGCCAGCAGAACCAGGGGGCACGAGCAGTACTTC. Protein sequence: CASRTRGHEQYF.

This sequence joins TRBV19 and TRBJ1-2; 8 positions match TRBD1. Germline loops: CDR1 LNHDA, CDR2 SQIVND (reference sequence). J was trimmed by 6 bases and V by 5 bases; bases with no gene match: 8. The CDR3 has 14 amino acids. For the CDR3, the DNA is TGTGCCAGTAGTGGAGGGGACAGGAGGAATGGCTACACCTTC. Translation gives CASSGGDRRNGYTF.

This clonotype turned up a few times. The junction departs from germline at one end; a sequencing error may be responsible. The chain joins TRBV28 to TRBJ1-6; D is perhaps TRBD1 (6 bases). The germline V gene has CDR1 MDHEN and CDR2 SYDVKM. CDR3 length equals 17 residues. Here the CDR3 reads CASTGGQASSYNSPPHF. CDR3 nucleotides: TGTGCCAGCACCGGGGGGCAAGCGAGCTCCTATAATTCACCCCCCCACTTT.

A few counts support this clonotype. This chain connects TRBV15 to TRBJ2-7, with 9 bases fitting TRBD2. J lost 5 bases, V lost 2 bases, and 13 bases had no gene match. Germline V gene sequence: CDR1 LNHNV, CDR2 YYDKDF (reference sequence). This CDR3 has 17 amino acids. CDR3 protein: CATSRRGRGLARDEQYF. Here the CDR3 DNA reads TGTGCCACCAGCAGACGAGGACGGGGACTAGCAAGAGACGAGCAGTACTTC.

The V call is TRBV4-3, the J call TRBJ2-7, with a tentative D call TRBD2 (5 bases). This CDR3 is 12 amino acids long. Germline values: CDR1 LGHNA, CDR2 YSLEER. Trimming took 3 bases from V and 6 from J, leaving 9 bases between them. CDR3 loop: CASSHLEGEQYF. In DNA form, the CDR3 reads TGCGCCAGCAGCCATCTCGAGGGCGAGCAGTACTTC.

This clonotype was recorded many times. The rearrangement links TRBV7-9 to TRBJ2-1; D is unclear. The length of the CDR3 is 13 residues. Germline CDR1 reads SEHNR; CDR2 reads FQNEAQ (reference sequence). Trimming shortened V by 5 bases and J by 9 bases, and 14 bases separated the two germline ends. The CDR3 protein is CASSVATLGEQFF. The CDR3 region has the DNA TGTGCCAGCAGCGTGGCGACCTTGGGTGAGCAGTTCTTC.

The CDR3 region is CASSPAATSGRATDTQYF. The CDR3 coding sequence is TGTGCCAGCAGCCCAGCCGCGACTAGCGGGAGGGCCACAGATACGCAGTATTTT. The chain is built from TRBV7-9 and TRBJ2-3; TRBD2 agrees at 14 bases. CDR3 length equals 18 residues. Germline V gene sequence: CDR1 SEHNR, CDR2 FQNEAQ (reference sequence). After removal of 5 bases from V and 2 bases from J, the junction contained 9 bases not matched to a gene.

The chain links TRBV9 to TRBJ2-1; D uncertain. Between the trimmed V and J ends, which lost 3 bases and 8 bases, there was a span of 12 bases. This CDR3 region has 13 residues. Germline assignment: CDR1 SGDLS and CDR2 YYNGEE. The CDR3 nucleotides read TGTGCCAGCAGCGCCCCTCCCGGAGATGAGCAGTTCTTC. This translates into CASSAPPGDEQFF.

The sample holds many counts of this clonotype. This chain joins TRBV7-9 and TRBJ2-7; TRBD2 agrees at 8 bases. Germline CDR1 SEHNR, CDR2 FQNEAQ (reference sequence). J gave up 1 base and V 6 bases, and 5 bases lay outside the gene matches. The CDR3 runs to 14 residues. The DNA for the CDR3 is TGTGCCAGCAGGGACAGCGGGAGATCCTACGAGCAGTACTTC. Protein sequence: CASRDSGRSYEQYF.

This clonotype showed up just a few times. The chain has TRBV19 and TRBJ1-5; D gene ambiguous. This CDR3 is 14 amino acids long. V gave up 3 bases and J gave up 0 bases, with 6 bases separating them. CDR1 and CDR2 from the germline V gene are LNHDA and SQIVND (reference sequence). The CDR3 loop reads CASSMTISNQPQHF. CDR3 DNA sequence: TGTGCCAGTAGTATGACTATTAGCAATCAGCCCCAGCATTTT.

This clonotype occurred many times. CDR3 loop: CSVGWGGETQYF. CDR3 DNA: TGCAGCGTTGGTTGGGGAGGGGAGACCCAGTACTTC. The rearrangement uses TRBV29-1 and TRBJ2-5, with 7 bases lining up with TRBD2. V shed 4 bases and J 5 bases; nucleotides not matched to a gene: 4. The V gene's germline CDR1 is SQVTM and CDR2 ANQGSEA. The CDR3 totals 12 residues.

This clonotype occurred many times. The rearrangement joins TRBV28 to TRBJ2-7; 7 bases map to TRBD1. Germline V gene lookup returns CDR1 MDHEN and CDR2 SYDVKM. There are 12 residues in the CDR3. V trimming: 8 bases; J trimming: 1 base; junction bases outside the gene matches: 2. In nucleotides, the CDR3 is TGTGCCAGCGGGACAGTTTCCTACGAGCAGTACTTC. Amino acids: CASGTVSYEQYF.